This T cell receptor (beta chain) was sequenced in a study of CD8 T cells in Susac syndrome. The controls, all healthy donors, were matched for age and sex. Reverse transcription of roughly 0.45 to 1 ug RNA used random hexamers. The method of amplification for TCR beta CDR3 was immunoSEQ multiplex PCR, covering 54 Vbeta and 13 Jbeta. TCRdb reanalysed the immunoSEQ multiplex PCR reads using MiXCR and keeps one entry per CDR3 protein. The table shows 100,000 to 150,000 distinct CDR3 sequences, with more than 90% occurring only once. The CDR3 covers 14 residues. CDR1 and CDR2 (germline): SEHNR, FQNEAQ (reference sequence). V was clipped by 4 bases and J by 1 base, with 10 bases between them.

V and J are TRBV7-9 and TRBJ1-1; D possibly corresponds to TRBD1 (6 bases). The material sequenced was CD4+ T cells from PBMCs. This TCR came from a human donor in good health. The CDR3 is CASSSLGGNTEAFF. CDR3 DNA sequence: TGTGCCAGCAGCTCCCTAGGGGGGAACACTGAAGCTTTCTTT.